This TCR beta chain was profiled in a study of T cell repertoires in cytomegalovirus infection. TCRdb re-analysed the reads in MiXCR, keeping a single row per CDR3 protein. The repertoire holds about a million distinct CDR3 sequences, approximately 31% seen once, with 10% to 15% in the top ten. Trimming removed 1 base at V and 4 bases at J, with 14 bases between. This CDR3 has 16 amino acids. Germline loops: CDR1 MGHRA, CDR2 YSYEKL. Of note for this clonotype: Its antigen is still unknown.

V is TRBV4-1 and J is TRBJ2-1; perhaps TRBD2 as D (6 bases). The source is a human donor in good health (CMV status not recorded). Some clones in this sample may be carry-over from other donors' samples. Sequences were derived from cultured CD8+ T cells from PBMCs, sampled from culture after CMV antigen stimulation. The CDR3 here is CASSQVGGVTYNEQFF. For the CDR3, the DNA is TGCGCCAGCAGCCAAGTTGGAGGGGTCACTTACAATGAGCAGTTCTTC.